This TCR beta chain is drawn from a study of beta chain features in type 1 diabetes. Study results and caveats: Shorter TCRB CDR3s, moderately but significantly so, were found in Type 1 diabetes patients in all four CD4+ subsets.

The CDR3 totals 16 residues. Trimming removed 4 bases from V and 3 bases from J; junction bases left unmatched: 10. Germline V CDR1 and CDR2: SGHNT, YYREEE (reference sequence). In regard to this clone: The antigen is not known.

Every isolated RNA sample was fully reverse transcribed, so sequencing captured expressed TCRB transcripts. Clones were read by immunoSEQ multiplex PCR, and TCRdb kept only the in-frame ones, dropping some. The sample lists about 270,000 clones; 13% to 15% were seen once. The clonotype was recovered from a man aged 25 to 40 with type 1 diabetes. The chain combines TRBV5-4 with TRBJ2-5; 9 bases match TRBD1. Sample: naive CD4+ T cells from blood. CDR3 bases: TGTGCCAGCAGCCTAGGGGGGACAGGGAAAAAAGAGACCCAGTACTTC. It specifies CASSLGGTGKKETQYF.